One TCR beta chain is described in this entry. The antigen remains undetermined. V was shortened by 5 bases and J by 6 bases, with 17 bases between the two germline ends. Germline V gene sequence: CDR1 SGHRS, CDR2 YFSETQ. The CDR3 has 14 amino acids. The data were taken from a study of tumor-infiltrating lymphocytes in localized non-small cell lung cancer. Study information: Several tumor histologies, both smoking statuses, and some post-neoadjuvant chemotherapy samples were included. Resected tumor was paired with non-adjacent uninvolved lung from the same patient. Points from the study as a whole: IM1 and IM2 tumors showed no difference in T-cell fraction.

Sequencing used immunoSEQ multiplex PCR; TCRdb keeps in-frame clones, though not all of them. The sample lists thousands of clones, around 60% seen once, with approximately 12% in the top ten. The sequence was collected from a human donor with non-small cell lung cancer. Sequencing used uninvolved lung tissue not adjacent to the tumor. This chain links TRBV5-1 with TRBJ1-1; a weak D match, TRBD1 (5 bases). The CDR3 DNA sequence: TGCGCCAGCAGGCAGGGTTTTAGGACCCCTGAAGCTTTCTTT. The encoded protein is CASRQGFRTPEAFF.